Sequencing of this TCR beta chain was carried out in a study of blood T cells in healthy people across ages. The CDR3 runs 16 residues. The junction had 9 bases not matched to a gene; V was cut back by 1 base and J by 6 bases. CDR1 is LGHNA and CDR2 is YSLEER in the germline V gene. Many counts were recorded for this clonotype. A second PCR, run for about 6 to 12 cycles, used a sample-barcoded 5' primer plus a J-beta primer mix. Every molecule of cDNA carried a tag from a template-switch adaptor with 12 random nucleotides. TCRdb reanalysed the 5' RACE reads using MiXCR and keeps one entry per CDR3 protein. The table lists 1.5 million to 2 million distinct CDR3 sequences, approximately 28% of them singletons.

The sequenced sample consisted of blood. The origin of this receptor is a woman between 25 and 40 years old in good health. The genes are TRBV4-3 and TRBJ1-1, with 9 bases that match TRBD1. Here the CDR3 reads CASSQGTGDSGSEAFF. Written as DNA, the CDR3 is TGCGCCAGCAGCCAAGGGACAGGGGATTCCGGTTCTGAAGCTTTCTTT.